The 27 T cell receptor beta chains listed next were all sequenced from one sample in a study of T cell responses to AZD1222 COVID-19 vaccine. Profiling relied on immunoSEQ multiplex PCR, and the TCRdb table lists in-frame clones only, not all of them. The sample lists under 200,000 clones, 90% seen once, with 1.5% in the top ten. The material was peripheral blood, obtained on day 0 of AZD1222 vaccination. These receptors all stem from an adult in good health.

The chain joins TRBV7-2 to TRBJ1-3; 8 positions agree with TRBD1. The CDR3 consists of 16 residues. Trimming took 1 base from V and 0 from J; bases not matched to a gene: 2. The germline V gene encodes CDR1 SGHTA and CDR2 FQGNSA. The CDR3 reads CASSLGQGSSGNTIYF. The DNA of the CDR3 is TGTGCCAGCAGCTTAGGACAGGGGAGCTCTGGAAACACCATATATTTT.

J is TRBJ2-7 and V is TRBV2; 10 positions match TRBD2. This CDR3 has 15 amino acids. V lost 6 bases, J lost 1 base, and 6 bases stayed unmatched. Germline values: CDR1 SNHLY, CDR2 FYNNEI. CDR3 loop: CASRAGTSVSYEQYF. CDR3 bases: TGTGCCAGCAGAGCCGGGACTAGCGTTTCCTACGAGCAGTACTTC. Full variable domain (missing parts from reference TRBV2 and TRBJ2-7): EPEVTQTPSHQVTQMGQEVILRCVPISNHLYFYWYRQILGQKVEFLVSFYNNEISEKSEIFDDQFSVERPDGSNFTLKIRSTKLEDSAMYFCASRAGTSVSYEQYFGPGTRLTVT.

The V gene is TRBV28, the J gene TRBJ1-2, with D perhaps TRBD1 (6 bases). The CDR3 contains 13 residues. Trimming removed 6 bases at V and 8 bases at J, with 16 bases between. Germline-derived CDR1 and CDR2 are MDHEN and SYDVKM. The CDR3 region is CASSLEQRGGYTF. The CDR3 DNA reads as TGTGCCAGCAGCCTAGAACAAAGGGGGGGCTACACCTTC.

This clone was picked up one time. The chain couples TRBV9 to TRBJ2-3; a possible D gene is TRBD2 (6 bases). This CDR3 spans 17 amino acids. Germline-derived CDR1 and CDR2 are SGDLS and YYNGEE. The V gene lost 0 bases and the J gene lost 8 bases, with 22 bases spanning the gap. CDR3 loop: CASSVGYRAGPRSTQYF. The CDR3, as DNA: TGTGCCAGCAGCGTAGGATATCGAGCGGGCCCGAGGAGTACGCAGTATTTT. Combining the CDR3 with reference TRBV9 and TRBJ2-3 gives the whole variable domain DSGVTQTPKHLITATGQRVTLRCSPRSGDLSVYWYQQSLDQGLQFLIQYYNGEERAKGNILERFSAQQFPDLHSELNLSSLELGDSALYFCASSVGYRAGPRSTQYFGPGTRLTVL.

The V gene is TRBV6-5, the J gene TRBJ2-1; 11 positions agree with TRBD2. V lost 6 bases, J lost 8 bases, and 9 bases stayed unmatched. Looked up from germline, CDR1 is MNHEY and CDR2 is SVGAGI. The CDR3 sequence is 15 residues long. The CDR3 DNA is TGTGCCAGCAGCCCCCCTAGCGGGGGGATCCATGAGCAGTTCTTC. It is translated as CASSPPSGGIHEQFF.

The chain couples TRBV5-6 to TRBJ2-3; no firm D call. The germline V and J ends were trimmed by 4 bases and 4 bases, with 7 bases remaining between them. This CDR3 is built from 12 residues. Per the germline V gene, CDR1 is SGHDT and CDR2 is YYEEEE. As DNA, the CDR3 is TGTGCCAGCAGCGCCGGGTCAGATACGCAGTATTTT. Translated, it gives CASSAGSDTQYF.

This clone was observed a handful of times. The CDR3 is CASSYGHVLPGGNEKLFF. DNA for the CDR3: TGTGCCAGCAGCTACGGACACGTTCTCCCTGGGGGTAATGAAAAACTGTTTTTT. The chain recombines TRBV5-5 with TRBJ1-4; TRBD1 might be the D (5 bases). Germline assignment: CDR1 SGHKS and CDR2 YYEKEE (reference sequence). The CDR3 is 18 amino acids. V gave up 3 bases and J gave up 4 bases, with 22 bases separating them.

The DNA of the CDR3 is TGTGCCAGTAGTGGCCGACTAGTAGGCACAGATACGCAGTATTTT. Its translation is CASSGRLVGTDTQYF. V gene TRBV19 combines with J gene TRBJ2-3; maybe TRBD2 (6 bases). The germline CDR1 and CDR2 sequences are LNHDA and SQIVND (reference sequence). The CDR3 covers 15 residues. Trimming removed 5 bases from V and 1 base from J, with 13 bases in between.

V is TRBV29-1 and J is TRBJ2-1; tentatively, D is TRBD1 or TRBD2 (5 bases each). The CDR3 totals 14 residues. From germline, CDR1 is SQVTM and CDR2 ANQGSEA. V lost 2 bases and J lost 4, with 12 bases in between. The chain's CDR3 is CSVESIGAYNEQFF. The CDR3 region has the DNA TGCAGCGTTGAATCTATCGGGGCATACAATGAGCAGTTCTTC.

This chain joins TRBV18 and TRBJ1-2; D not certain. CDR1 and CDR2 from the germline V gene are KGHSH and LQKENI. V shed 1 base and J shed 1 base, with 7 bases lying between them. The CDR3 totals 14 residues. CDR3 sequence reads: CASSPQKDNYGYTF. The CDR3 DNA follows: TGTGCCAGCTCACCACAGAAAGATAACTATGGCTACACCTTC.

V usage is TRBV7-2 and J usage is TRBJ2-5; D gene unclear. The CDR3 runs 14 residues. The V and J ends lost 0 bases and 4 bases respectively, with 9 bases between them. Germline CDR1 and CDR2: SGHTA and FQGNSA. The CDR3 nucleotides read TGTGCCAGCAGCTTAGCGGGTAGGAGAGAGACCCAGTACTTC. Translated, it gives CASSLAGRRETQYF. Combining the CDR3 with reference TRBV7-2 and TRBJ2-5 gives the whole variable domain GAGVSQSPSNKVTEKGKDVELRCDPISGHTALYWYRQSLGQGLEFLIYFQGNSAPDKSGLPSDRFSAERTGGSVSTLTIQRTQQEDSAVYLCASSLAGRRETQYFGPGTRLLVL.

This clone was counted a single time. V usage is TRBV18 and J usage is TRBJ1-4; D not certain. Trimming left V 4 bases short and J 8 bases short, with 8 bases between. Germline assignment: CDR1 KGHSH and CDR2 LQKENI. This CDR3 spans 12 amino acids. The CDR3 spells CASSQFQEKLFF. CDR3 nucleotide sequence: TGTGCCAGCTCACAGTTCCAGGAAAAACTGTTTTTT. Full variable domain (outside the CDR3, taken from reference TRBV18 and TRBJ1-4): NAGVMQNPRHLVRRRGQEARLRCSPMKGHSHVYWYRQLPEEGLKFMVYLQKENIIDESGMPKERFSAEFPKEGPSILRIQQVVRGDSAAYFCASSQFQEKLFFGSGTQLSVL.

DNA for the CDR3: TGTGCCAGCACCCTGGACAGGGTTCAGCAGTACGAGCAGTACTTC. Encoded protein: CASTLDRVQQYEQYF. The rearrangement uses TRBV2 and TRBJ2-7; 8 bases agree with TRBD1. This CDR3 comprises 15 residues. The germline gives CDR1 SNHLY, CDR2 FYNNEI. J lost 4 bases, V lost 7 bases, and 12 bases had no gene match.

V and J are TRBV29-1 and TRBJ2-5; 8 bases match TRBD2. Germline V gene data show CDR1 as SQVTM and CDR2 as ANQGSEA. V was pared by 0 bases and J by 5 bases, with 8 bases of the junction left unmatched. The CDR3 spans 15 residues. CDR3 DNA sequence: TGCAGCGTTGAAGATTCGGGACTAGAGGCGGAGACCCAGTACTTC. This gives the protein CSVEDSGLEAETQYF.

This clone appeared a single time. The rearrangement links TRBV6-6 to TRBJ1-1; no definite D call. CDR1 and CDR2 from the germline V gene are MNHNY and SVGAGI (reference sequence). V was clipped by 6 bases and J by 14 bases, with 19 bases between them. The CDR3 covers 12 residues. The chain's CDR3 is CASSQLAGKAFF. The DNA for the CDR3 is TGTGCCAGCAGCCAACTCGCGGGGAAGGCGTTCTTT.

The chain carries TRBV7-2 and TRBJ2-7; D possibly corresponds to TRBD2 (5 bases). Germline loops: CDR1 SGHTA, CDR2 FQGNSA. The length of the CDR3 is 13 residues. V lost 3 bases to trimming and J lost 3 bases, with 9 bases between them. In nucleotides, the CDR3 is TGTGCCAGCAGCTTCGGACTGAACTACGAGCAGTACTTC. As protein: CASSFGLNYEQYF.

The chain joins TRBV28 to TRBJ1-1; no clear D gene. V was cut by 2 bases and J by 11 bases, with 9 bases left in between. Germline CDR1 is MDHEN and CDR2 is SYDVKM. This CDR3 region has 11 residues. The chain's CDR3 is CASSLGEWAFF. In DNA, the CDR3 is TGTGCCAGCAGTTTAGGGGAGTGGGCTTTCTTT.

This rearrangement joins TRBV28 to TRBJ1-1; D is possibly TRBD1 (6 bases). V was pared by 5 bases and J by 10 bases, with 14 bases between. Germline V CDR1 and CDR2: MDHEN, SYDVKM. The CDR3 is 12 residues long. This CDR3 is CASSRGRGTAFF. The CDR3 DNA follows: TGTGCCAGCAGTAGGGGGAGGGGGACAGCTTTCTTT.

Written as DNA, the CDR3 is TGCGCCAGCAGCTTGGGAGGGGACCATCAGCCCCAGCATTTT. Protein sequence: CASSLGGDHQPQHF. The rearrangement joins TRBV5-1 to TRBJ1-5; D is perhaps TRBD1 (5 bases). The CDR3 is 14 amino acids. Trimming cost V 0 bases and J 5 bases, with 9 bases left between them. Germline V gene data show CDR1 as SGHRS and CDR2 as YFSETQ.

Details on this clone: At one end the junction does not follow the germline gene, possibly because of a read error. The chain is built from TRBV2 and TRBJ2-1, with 9 bases aligning to TRBD2. Looked up from germline, CDR1 is SNHLY and CDR2 is FYNNEI. The CDR3 loop spans 14 amino acids. CDR3 DNA sequence: TGTGCCAGCAGTGATCCCGGGACTAGCTACGGGGTGCTCTTC. Protein product: CASSDPGTSYGVLF.

The chain combines TRBV5-4 with TRBJ2-5, with 12 positions matching TRBD2. Germline values: CDR1 SGHNT, CDR2 YYREEE (reference sequence). The junction had 13 bases not matched to a gene; V was cut back by 3 bases and J by 1 base. This CDR3 has 19 residues. CDR3 amino acids: CASSSLAGGLPLSQETQYF. CDR3 nucleotide sequence: TGTGCCAGCAGCTCTCTAGCGGGGGGGCTCCCTTTGAGCCAAGAGACCCAGTACTTC.

CDR3 amino acids: CAISDTGYTEAFF. In DNA, the CDR3 is TGTGCCATCAGTGATACAGGGTACACTGAAGCTTTCTTT. V is TRBV10-3 and J is TRBJ1-1; the D gene is possibly TRBD1 (6 bases). The germline gives CDR1 ENHRY, CDR2 SYGVKD. V lost 3 bases to trimming and J lost 3 bases, with 8 bases between them. This CDR3 comprises 13 residues.

V usage is TRBV29-1 and J usage is TRBJ1-1; no reliable D call. The CDR3 has 14 residues. With 1 base removed from V and 1 base from J, the gap between germline ends came to 10 bases. CDR1 and CDR2 from the germline V gene are SQVTM and ANQGSEA. CDR3 DNA sequence: TGCAGCGTTGAAGGCTGGATATCGAACACTGAAGCTTTCTTT. Translated, it gives CSVEGWISNTEAFF.

The chain is built from TRBV9 and TRBJ1-4; D may be TRBD1 (5 bases). The CDR3 totals 14 residues. Germline CDR1 is SGDLS and CDR2 is YYNGEE. V was trimmed by 0 bases and J by 9 bases, leaving 12 bases between them. The CDR3 DNA sequence: TGTGCCAGCAGCGTAGAAGGGGCGGGGAAAAAACTGTTTTTT. It codes for CASSVEGAGKKLFF.

The chain employs TRBV19 and TRBJ1-3; D gene uncertain. The CDR3 is made up of 15 amino acids. Germline CDR1 is LNHDA and CDR2 is SQIVND (reference sequence). Between the trimmed V and J ends, which lost 3 bases and 0 bases, there was a span of 9 bases. The CDR3 sequence is CASSISPPSGNTIYF. The CDR3 DNA follows: TGTGCCAGTAGTATCTCCCCGCCCTCTGGAAACACCATATATTTT.

The chain has TRBV4-2 and TRBJ1-2; 9 bases match TRBD1. V dropped 0 bases and J dropped 8; count of bases not matched to a gene: 7. This CDR3 spans 15 amino acids. Germline V gives CDR1 LGHNA, CDR2 YNFKEQ. This chain's CDR3 is CASSQDSQGAAGYTF. The CDR3 DNA reads as TGTGCCAGCAGCCAAGATTCACAGGGGGCGGCGGGCTACACCTTC.

This rearrangement joins TRBV27 to TRBJ1-6; D unclear. The CDR3 extends over 14 amino acids. The V end was cut by 5 bases, the J end by 10 bases, with 15 bases between. Germline CDR1 reads MNHEY; CDR2 reads SMNVEV (reference sequence). CDR3 in amino acids: CASSLRWGGSPLHF. The CDR3 DNA follows: TGTGCCAGCAGTCTACGTTGGGGAGGATCACCCCTCCACTTT.